The TCR beta chain described here comes from a study of blood T cells in healthy people across ages. Germline CDR1 LGHNA, CDR2 YSLEER. Trimming took 4 bases from V and 5 from J, leaving 15 bases between them. This CDR3 region has 15 residues. The authors ran a second PCR of about 7 to 11 cycles using a sample-barcoded 5' primer and a J-beta primer mix. Every sample gave at least 2.5 million paired-end reads containing CDR3. Each CDR3 protein is one row after TCRdb ran MiXCR on the 5' RACE reads. The sample carries around 1,600,000 distinct CDR3 sequences, 35% to 45% recorded once. This clonotype was sampled from a woman between 18 and 29 years old in good health. The rearrangement links TRBV4-3 to TRBJ1-5; tentative D call: TRBD1 (6 bases). The specimen sequenced was blood. The DNA of the CDR3 is TGCGCCAGCAGCCGCTTTAGAGGGGGGGATCAGCCCCAGCATTTT. Translating gives CASSRFRGGDQPQHF.